The rows below give T cell receptor beta chains drawn from one sample of a study of blood T cell repertoires in COVID-19. Libraries were prepared by immunoSEQ multiplex PCR; TCRdb keeps only in-frame clonotypes and omits some of them. The table lists roughly 410,000 clones, 75% to 90% of them singletons. Specimen: peripheral blood. The receptors come from a woman between 40 and 55 years old with COVID-19, enrolled during active disease. The conserved cysteine and the conserved F or W are not part of the CDR3 here.

CDR3 length	V gene	J gene	CDR3 protein
14	TRBV14	TRBJ2-2	ASSQVPGLGTGELF
13	TRBV7-9	TRBJ1-4	ASSFVGQGGEKLF
12	TRBV5-1	TRBJ1-5	ASSFGEINQPQH
15	TRBV9	TRBJ1-2	ASSVLPTGGANYGYT
12	TRBV30	TRBJ1-5	AWSGAREGQPQH
11	TRBV11-1	TRBJ2-1	ASSDRGTEEQF
14	TRBV30	TRBJ1-6	AWGQGKSSYNSPLH
13	TRBV2	TRBJ2-5	ASSVGDARAETQY
11	TRBV2	TRBJ1-2	ASSDFIDRGYR
10	TRBV7-9	TRBJ1-3	ASSLAPDTIY
11	TRBV29-1	TRBJ1-2	SAGGGGGYGYT
11	TRBV28	TRBJ2-4	ASNELNGNIQY
14	TRBV19	TRBJ2-5	ASSIDPGQGQETQY
12	TRBV3-1/TRBV3-2	TRBJ1-5	ASSQDRVAQPQH
14	TRBV28	TRBJ1-1	ASSLIQGKGETEAF
13	TRBV7-3	TRBJ1-6	ASSLGTGDNSPLH
12	TRBV27	TRBJ1-2	ASRPTGSNYGYT
12	TRBV5-1	TRBJ2-7	ASSLSIQSYEQY